Below are 29 T cell receptor beta chains sequenced from a single sample in a study. Method: immunoSEQ multiplex PCR; TCRdb's copy keeps in-frame clones and lacks some. The repertoire holds tens of thousands of clones, with approximately 92% as singletons. Sequenced material: PBMCs. These receptors came from a man aged 35 to 55 with rheumatoid arthritis.

The genes are TRBV6-5 and TRBJ1-2; no firm D call. Per germline, CDR1 MNHEY and CDR2 SVGAGI. The CDR3 sequence is 14 residues long. Trimming pared 6 bases from V and 5 bases from J, leaving 16 bases between. CDR3 DNA: TGTGCCAGCAGCGTTCGGACCTTTGGGTATGGCTACACCTTC. Protein sequence: CASSVRTFGYGYTF.

The chain joins TRBV19 to TRBJ1-1, with D uncertain. Germline-derived CDR1 and CDR2 are LNHDA and SQIVND (reference sequence). Trimming removed 0 bases from V and 0 bases from J, with 14 bases in between. The CDR3 has 17 amino acids. The CDR3 spells CASSIEVRVLVNTEAFF. The DNA of the CDR3 is TGTGCCAGTAGTATAGAGGTCCGAGTATTGGTGAACACTGAAGCTTTCTTT.

The rearrangement links TRBV29-1 to TRBJ2-3, with D maybe TRBD2 (6 bases). This CDR3 has 14 amino acids. CDR1 is SQVTM, CDR2 ANQGSEA, per germline. V was pared by 3 bases and J by 1 base, with 11 bases between. The CDR3 DNA follows: TGCAGCGTTGATGGTGGGACTCGCACAGATACGCAGTATTTT. It specifies CSVDGGTRTDTQYF.

This sequence joins TRBV23-1 and TRBJ2-2; D ambiguous. TRBV23-1 is an ORF; its function is uncertain. The V end lost 10 bases, the J end lost 1 base, and 4 bases lay between the germline ends. The CDR3 covers 11 residues. The DNA for the CDR3 is TGCGCCAACAGGAACACCGGGGAGCTGTTTTTT. It codes for CANRNTGELFF.

The V gene is TRBV27, the J gene TRBJ1-6; D remains ambiguous. The ends were cut back, 4 bases at V and 7 bases at J, with 11 bases in the middle. Germline V lookup: CDR1 MNHEY, CDR2 SMNVEV (reference sequence). CDR3 size: 14 residues. The CDR3 protein is CASSSVKENSPLHF. The CDR3 nucleotides read TGTGCCAGCAGTTCCGTCAAGGAGAATTCACCCCTCCACTTT.

The genes are TRBV7-6 and TRBJ2-1; weak D call: TRBD2 (6 bases). Germline values: CDR1 SGHVS, CDR2 FNYEAQ. V was trimmed by 5 bases and J by 2 bases, leaving 13 bases between them. This CDR3 has 15 residues. The CDR3 DNA is TGTGCCAGCAGCGGGGGGAGAGGGACCTACAATGAGCAGTTCTTC. Amino acid sequence: CASSGGRGTYNEQFF. The variable domain in full, completed from reference TRBV7-6 and TRBJ2-1, reads GAGVSQSPRYKVTKRGQDVALRCDPISGHVSLYWYRQALGQGPEFLTYFNYEAQQDKSGLPNDRFSAERPEGSISTLTIQRTEQRDSAMYRCASSGGRGTYNEQFFGPGTRLTVL.

The CDR3 region is CASGFNPSGTAYQETQYF. CDR3 DNA sequence: TGTGCTAGTGGTTTCAACCCTTCCGGGACAGCGTACCAAGAGACCCAGTACTTC. The chain uses TRBV12-5 and TRBJ2-5; 7 bases fit TRBD1. Germline CDR1 and CDR2: LGHNT and FRNRAP. Trimming at V came to 3 bases and at J to 0 bases, leaving 13 bases not matched to a gene. The CDR3 is made up of 18 amino acids.

Only one count was recorded for this clone. This chain joins TRBV5-4 and TRBJ1-2; 11 bases map to TRBD1. This CDR3 spans 15 amino acids. V was pared by 4 bases and J by 4 bases, with 6 bases of the junction left unmatched. Germline lookup yields CDR1 SGHNT and CDR2 YYREEE (reference sequence). CDR3 loop: CASSRPGTGGYGYTF. The CDR3 DNA sequence: TGTGCCAGCAGCCGTCCCGGGACAGGGGGCTATGGCTACACCTTC.

The chain carries TRBV6-5 and TRBJ1-6, with D possibly being TRBD1 (6 bases). V shed 6 bases and J shed 10 bases, with 19 bases lying between them. This CDR3 is 15 amino acids long. CDR1 and CDR2 (germline): MNHEY, SVGAGI. In DNA form, the CDR3 reads TGTGCCAGCAGCGTGGTGAAAACAGGGAACTCACCCCTCCACTTT. Translating it yields CASSVVKTGNSPLHF.

The chain employs TRBV7-8 and TRBJ2-7, with 8 positions matching TRBD1. The V and J ends lost 1 base and 6 bases, in that order; junction bases with no gene match: 5. Germline values: CDR1 SGHVS, CDR2 FQNEAQ. The CDR3 runs 14 residues. The CDR3 DNA follows: TGTGCCAGCAGCTTAGGACAGGGGATACTCGAGCAGTACTTC. This encodes CASSLGQGILEQYF.

This rearrangement joins TRBV27 to TRBJ2-7; a possible D gene is TRBD2 (7 bases). With 4 bases removed from V and 4 bases from J, the gap between germline ends came to 26 bases. Germline V lookup: CDR1 MNHEY, CDR2 SMNVEV (reference sequence). The CDR3 is 18 amino acids. The CDR3 protein is CASSSLGGASSGMYEQYF. CDR3 sequence (DNA): TGTGCCAGCAGTTCCCTAGGGGGGGCCAGTTCGGGGATGTACGAGCAGTACTTC.

The V and J genes are TRBV10-3 and TRBJ1-2, with D maybe TRBD1 (6 bases). The CDR3 spans 13 residues. Germline CDR1 ENHRY, CDR2 SYGVKD. The V end lost 5 bases, the J end lost 6 bases, and 13 bases lay between the germline ends. CDR3 coding DNA: TGTGCCATCAGTCCACAGGGATCCAATGGCTACACCTTC. It translates to CAISPQGSNGYTF.

This chain connects TRBV7-3 to TRBJ2-3; maybe TRBD1 (5 bases). This CDR3 is 16 amino acids long. Trimming removed 5 bases at V and 2 bases at J, with 17 bases between. The germline CDR1 and CDR2 sequences are SGHTA and FQGTGA. CDR3 DNA sequence: TGTGCCAGCAGCCTATTCTCCTCAGGGCCCACAGATACGCAGTATTTT. This codes for CASSLFSSGPTDTQYF.

The chain uses TRBV14 and TRBJ2-1, with D unresolved. The germline V gene encodes CDR1 SGHDN and CDR2 FVKESK. Trimming cost V 3 bases and J 6 bases, with 18 bases left between them. The CDR3 has 16 residues. The CDR3, as DNA: TGTGCCAGCAGCCAGAGAGTGCTCCTCGTCGTCAATGAGCAGTTCTTC. It specifies CASSQRVLLVVNEQFF.

This clone was counted a single time. The gene calls are TRBV19 and TRBJ1-5; no clear D. The V end was cut by 5 bases, the J end by 3 bases, with 11 bases between. The germline CDR1 and CDR2 sequences are LNHDA and SQIVND (reference sequence). CDR3 size: 14 residues. The CDR3 nucleotides read TGTGCCAGTAGTCCCACAGTTATCAATCAGCCCCAGCATTTT. As protein: CASSPTVINQPQHF. The full variable domain, in which reference TRBV19 and TRBJ1-5 provide the parts outside the CDR3, is DGGITQSPKYLFRKEGQNVTLSCEQNLNHDAMYWYRQDPGQGLRLIYYSQIVNDFQKGDIAEGYSVSREKKESFPLTVTSAQKNPTAFYLCASSPTVINQPQHFGDGTRLSIL.

This CDR3 reads CASSVAPYRADTQYF. CDR3 DNA sequence: TGTGCCAGCAGCGTAGCACCATACAGGGCAGATACGCAGTATTTT. The V and J genes are TRBV9 and TRBJ2-3; D might be TRBD1 (6 bases). Germline V gives CDR1 SGDLS, CDR2 YYNGEE. V lost 0 bases and J 4 bases, leaving 12 bases between the germline ends. The CDR3 loop spans 15 amino acids.

The rearrangement uses TRBV18 and TRBJ2-5; no definite D call. The CDR3 covers 13 residues. CDR1 KGHSH and CDR2 LQKENI come from the germline V gene. Between the trimmed V and J ends, which lost 4 bases and 2 bases, there was a span of 8 bases. CDR3 bases: TGTGCCAGCTCACGCGATGGGCAAGAGACCCAGTACTTC. This codes for CASSRDGQETQYF.

This chain links TRBV6-4 with TRBJ2-1; TRBD1 matches at 8 bases. The CDR3 is 13 residues long. The V segment lost 4 bases and the J segment 7 bases; nucleotides outside the gene matches: 3. Germline V gives CDR1 MRHNA, CDR2 SNTAGT. CDR3 coding DNA: TGTGCCAGCAGTGTCTGGGACAGGAATGAGCAGTTCTTC. It yields the protein CASSVWDRNEQFF.

This chain links TRBV12-3 or TRBV12-4 with TRBJ2-2, with D maybe TRBD1 (6 bases). The CDR3 is 12 residues long. Trimming cost V 6 bases and J 7 bases, with 9 bases left between them. CDR3 loop: CASRSTGGELFF. CDR3 coding DNA: TGTGCCAGCAGATCGACAGGCGGGGAGCTGTTTTTT.

The chain combines TRBV18 with TRBJ2-3, with D unresolved. CDR3 size: 14 residues. Germline V lookup: CDR1 KGHSH, CDR2 LQKENI. With 0 bases removed from V and 3 bases from J, the gap between germline ends came to 7 bases. As DNA, the CDR3 is TGTGCCAGCTCACCACCGGCCGGGACAGATACGCAGTATTTT. Protein: CASSPPAGTDTQYF. Using reference TRBV18 and TRBJ2-3 for the parts outside the CDR3, the full variable domain is NAGVMQNPRHLVRRRGQEARLRCSPMKGHSHVYWYRQLPEEGLKFMVYLQKENIIDESGMPKERFSAEFPKEGPSILRIQQVVRGDSAAYFCASSPPAGTDTQYFGPGTRLTVL.

The chain joins TRBV18 to TRBJ1-6; the match to TRBD1 covers 7 bases. CDR1 KGHSH and CDR2 LQKENI come from the germline V gene. This CDR3 contains 15 residues. With 4 bases clipped from V and 6 bases from J, the junction kept 6 bases outside the gene matches. CDR3 in amino acids: CASSLSRDSNSPLHF. CDR3 DNA sequence: TGTGCCAGCTCACTGTCCCGGGACAGTAATTCACCCCTCCACTTT.

This clone was detected once. The chain combines TRBV28 with TRBJ1-2, with 8 bases fitting TRBD1. Germline assignment: CDR1 MDHEN and CDR2 SYDVKM. Unmatched junction bases numbered 12, after V lost 1 base and J lost 8 bases. This CDR3 is 16 amino acids long. CDR3 protein: CASSLSGGSFPLGYTF. The CDR3 DNA reads TGTGCCAGCAGTTTATCAGGGGGCTCCTTCCCCCTAGGCTACACCTTC.

The V and J genes are TRBV4-2 and TRBJ2-5; 8 bases are shared with TRBD1. This CDR3 comprises 14 residues. V trimming: 1 base; J trimming: 7 bases; junction bases outside the gene matches: 5. Germline values: CDR1 LGHNA, CDR2 YNFKEQ. DNA for the CDR3: TGTGCCAGCAGCCAAGTCAGTGGGACAGGGACCCAGTACTTC. This encodes CASSQVSGTGTQYF.

The rearrangement links TRBV24-1 to TRBJ2-1; 13 nucleotides align to TRBD2. V lost 2 bases, J lost 3 bases, and 12 bases stayed unmatched. This CDR3 has 20 residues. From germline, CDR1 is KGHDR and CDR2 SFDVKD. CDR3 in DNA: TGTGCCACCAGTGATTCCAGGGGAACTAGCGGGAGGGCCTACTACAATGAGCAGTTCTTC. This encodes CATSDSRGTSGRAYYNEQFF.

V is TRBV15 and J is TRBJ2-2, with a possible D match to TRBD2 (7 bases). Trimming removed 8 bases at V and 5 bases at J, with 15 bases between. The CDR3 consists of 14 residues. The germline gives CDR1 LNHNV, CDR2 YYDKDF (reference sequence). The CDR3 coding sequence is TGTGCCACCTCCCCGGGGGGCCAAACCGGGGAGCTGTTTTTT. Its translation: CATSPGGQTGELFF.

This clone was counted a single time. CDR3 bases: TGTGCCAGCAGTGGATCTAGCGGGGGGGCGCCCTACGAGCAGTACTTC. Translation gives CASSGSSGGAPYEQYF. The V and J genes are TRBV2 and TRBJ2-7, with 12 positions matching TRBD2. The length of the CDR3 is 16 residues. J was trimmed by 2 bases and V by 4 bases; bases with no gene match: 6. Germline-derived CDR1 and CDR2 are SNHLY and FYNNEI.

V usage is TRBV24-1 and J usage is TRBJ2-1, with a possible D match to TRBD2 (6 bases). Trimming cost V 5 bases and J 3 bases, with 13 bases left between them. The CDR3 totals 15 residues. The V gene's germline CDR1 is KGHDR and CDR2 SFDVKD. CDR3 in amino acids: CATSATGGDYNEQFF. Written as DNA, the CDR3 is TGTGCCACCAGTGCCACCGGCGGGGACTACAATGAGCAGTTCTTC.

The rearrangement joins TRBV7-2 to TRBJ2-4; no reliable D call. Per germline, CDR1 SGHTA and CDR2 FQGNSA. The CDR3 sequence is 16 residues long. The V gene lost 1 base and the J gene lost 0 bases, with 10 bases spanning the gap. CDR3 residues: CASSLGGLLAKNIQYF. In DNA, the CDR3 is TGTGCCAGCAGCTTAGGTGGCCTACTAGCCAAAAACATTCAGTACTTC.

The CDR3: CASSPESMDSPLHF. CDR3 sequence (DNA): TGTGCCAGCAGCCCAGAATCAATGGATTCACCCCTCCACTTT. The V call is TRBV14, the J call TRBJ1-6, with no clear D. V was shortened by 4 bases and J by 8 bases, with 12 bases between the two germline ends. The germline gives CDR1 SGHDN, CDR2 FVKESK. The length of the CDR3 is 14 residues.